The sample holds a few counts of the clone carrying this TCR beta chain. This sample was included in a study of CD8 T cells in Susac syndrome. Sequencing of TCR beta drew on CD8+ and CD4+ T cells from blood. Random hexamers were used to reverse transcribe the RNA input (roughly 0.5 to 1 ug). The CDR3 of TCR beta was amplified by immunoSEQ multiplex PCR across 54 Vbeta and 13 Jbeta. Using its own MiXCR run on the immunoSEQ multiplex PCR reads, TCRdb lists one record per CDR3 protein. Of 230,000 or so distinct CDR3 sequences listed, roughly 96% are singletons. The sequence derives from a human donor with multiple sclerosis. The sequencing input was CD4+ T cells from PBMCs.

This chain's CDR3 is CASSVAPNTEAFF. CDR3 sequence (DNA): TGTGCCAGCAGCGTAGCTCCTAACACTGAAGCTTTCTTT. V and J are TRBV9 and TRBJ1-1, with unresolved D. The germline V gene encodes CDR1 SGDLS and CDR2 YYNGEE. Trimming took 0 bases from V and 2 from J, leaving 5 bases between them. The CDR3 loop spans 13 amino acids.